This TCR beta chain was documented in a study of OX40 agonist ivuxolimab in advanced cancers. Overall study: In this cohort, patients received ivuxolimab, an agonistic anti-OX40 (CD134) antibody. Anti-PD-1, anti-PD-L1 or anti-CTLA-4 therapy given earlier was allowed, and roughly 40% had some.

The assay was immunoSEQ multiplex PCR, and TCRdb's table has in-frame clones only and misses some. The sample records roughly 16,000 clones, approximately 86% being singletons. V dropped 2 bases and J dropped 2 bases, with 11 bases sitting between them. Germline assignment: CDR1 MNHEY and CDR2 SMNVEV (reference sequence). The CDR3 sequence is 15 residues long. This receptor was obtained from an adult with an advanced solid tumor such as melanoma, head and neck, liver or kidney cancer. The sequenced sample was CD4+ or CD8+ T cells sorted from blood, obtained in a trial of the OX40 agonist ivuxolimab. This sequence joins TRBV27 and TRBJ2-3; a possible D gene is TRBD2 (5 bases). CDR3 sequence (DNA): TGTGCCAGCAGTTTACGGGGTCCCACCACAGATACGCAGTATTTT. Translation gives CASSLRGPTTDTQYF.